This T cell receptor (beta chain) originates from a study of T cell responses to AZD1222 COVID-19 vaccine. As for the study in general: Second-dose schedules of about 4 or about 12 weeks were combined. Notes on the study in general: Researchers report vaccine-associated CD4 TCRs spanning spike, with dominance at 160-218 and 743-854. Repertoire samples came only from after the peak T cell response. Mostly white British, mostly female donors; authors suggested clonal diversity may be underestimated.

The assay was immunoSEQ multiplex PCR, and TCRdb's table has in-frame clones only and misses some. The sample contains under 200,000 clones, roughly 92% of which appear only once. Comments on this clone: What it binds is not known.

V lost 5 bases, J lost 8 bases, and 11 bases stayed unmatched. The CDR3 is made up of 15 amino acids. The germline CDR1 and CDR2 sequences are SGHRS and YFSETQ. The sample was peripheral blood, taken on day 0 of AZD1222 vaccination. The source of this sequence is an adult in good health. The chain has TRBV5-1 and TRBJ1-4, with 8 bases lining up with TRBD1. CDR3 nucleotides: TGCGCCAGCAGTGGAGGACAGGGCCGTGGAGAAAAACTGTTTTTT. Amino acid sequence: CASSGGQGRGEKLFF.